The text below deals with one TCR beta chain. Its antigen is still unknown. Trimming removed 2 bases from V and 7 bases from J, with 18 bases in between. Germline CDR1 and CDR2: MRHNA and SNTAGT. The CDR3 sequence is 16 residues long. Sequencing used immunoSEQ multiplex PCR; TCRdb keeps in-frame clones, though not all of them. The repertoire includes 85,000 to 130,000 clones, around nine tenths of them detected once, and 3% to 3.5% sits in the top ten. This sample was taken from a study of T cell responses to AZD1222 COVID-19 vaccine. Notes on the study in general: Most donors were white British, females outnumbered males, and clonal diversity was possibly underestimated.

The TCR comes from an adult in good health. The source was peripheral blood, collected on day 0 of AZD1222 vaccination. The chain combines TRBV6-4 with TRBJ1-5, with D possibly TRBD1 on 6 matching bases. The CDR3 sequence is CASSDPENRVKQPQHF. The CDR3 coding sequence is TGTGCCAGCAGTGACCCAGAAAACAGGGTTAAGCAGCCCCAGCATTTT.